This TCR beta chain was sequenced during a study of blood T cell repertoires in COVID-19. Germline-derived CDR1 and CDR2 are KGHSH and LQKENI. CDR3 length: 13 residues. V lost 6 bases and J 6 bases, leaving 14 bases between the germline ends. Sequencing used immunoSEQ multiplex PCR; TCRdb keeps in-frame clones, though not all of them. The table includes about 170,000 clones, 80% to 90% detected once. The TCR sequence derives from a woman of 80 years or more with acute or convalescent COVID-19. This chain joins TRBV18 and TRBJ1-2; D not certain. The sequenced material came from peripheral blood. The DNA for the CDR3 is TGTGCCAGCTCCGCGGGAGGGTTTAATGGCTACACCTTC. It specifies CASSAGGFNGYTF.